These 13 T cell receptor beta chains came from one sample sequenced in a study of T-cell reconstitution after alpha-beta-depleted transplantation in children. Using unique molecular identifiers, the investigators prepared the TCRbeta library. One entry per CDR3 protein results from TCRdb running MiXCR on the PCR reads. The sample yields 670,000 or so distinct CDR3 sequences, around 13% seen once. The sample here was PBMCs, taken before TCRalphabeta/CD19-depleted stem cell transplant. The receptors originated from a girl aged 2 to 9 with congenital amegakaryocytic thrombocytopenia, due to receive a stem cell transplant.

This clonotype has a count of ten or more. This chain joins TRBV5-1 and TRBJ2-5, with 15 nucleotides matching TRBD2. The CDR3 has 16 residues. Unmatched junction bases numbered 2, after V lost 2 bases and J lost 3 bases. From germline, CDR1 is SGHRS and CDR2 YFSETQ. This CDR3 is CASSLGTSGRKETQYF. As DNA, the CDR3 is TGCGCCAGCAGCTTAGGGACTAGCGGGAGGAAAGAGACCCAGTACTTC.

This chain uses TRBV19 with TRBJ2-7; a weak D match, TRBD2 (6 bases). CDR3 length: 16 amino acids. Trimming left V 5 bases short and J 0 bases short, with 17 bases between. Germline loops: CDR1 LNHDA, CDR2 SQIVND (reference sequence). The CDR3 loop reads CASSPSGRTVSYEQYF. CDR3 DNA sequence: TGTGCCAGTAGTCCATCAGGGAGGACCGTCTCCTACGAGCAGTACTTC.

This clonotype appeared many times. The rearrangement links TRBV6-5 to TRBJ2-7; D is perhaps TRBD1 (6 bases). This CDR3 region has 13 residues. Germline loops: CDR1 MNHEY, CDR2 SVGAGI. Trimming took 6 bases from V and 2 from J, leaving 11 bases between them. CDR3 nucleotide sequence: TGTGCCAGCAGCCCCGCAGGGGCCTACGAGCAGTACTTC. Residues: CASSPAGAYEQYF.

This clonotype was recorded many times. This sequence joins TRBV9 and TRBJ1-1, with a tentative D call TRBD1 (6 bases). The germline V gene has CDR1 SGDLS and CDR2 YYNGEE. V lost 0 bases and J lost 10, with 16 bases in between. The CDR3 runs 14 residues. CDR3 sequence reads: CASSVEGSGRGAFF. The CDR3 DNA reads TGTGCCAGCAGCGTAGAAGGGTCGGGCAGGGGAGCTTTCTTT.

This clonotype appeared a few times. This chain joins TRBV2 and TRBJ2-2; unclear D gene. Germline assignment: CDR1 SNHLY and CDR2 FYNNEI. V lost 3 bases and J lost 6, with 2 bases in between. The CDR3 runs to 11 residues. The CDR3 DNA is TGTGCCAGCAGTGACGCCGGGGAGCTGTTTTTT. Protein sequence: CASSDAGELFF.

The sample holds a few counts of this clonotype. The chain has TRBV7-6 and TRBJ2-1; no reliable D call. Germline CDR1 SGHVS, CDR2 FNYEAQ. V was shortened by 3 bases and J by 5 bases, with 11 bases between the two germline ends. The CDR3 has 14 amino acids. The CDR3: CASSFVSGNNEQFF. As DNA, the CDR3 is TGTGCCAGCAGCTTTGTTTCGGGTAACAATGAGCAGTTCTTC.

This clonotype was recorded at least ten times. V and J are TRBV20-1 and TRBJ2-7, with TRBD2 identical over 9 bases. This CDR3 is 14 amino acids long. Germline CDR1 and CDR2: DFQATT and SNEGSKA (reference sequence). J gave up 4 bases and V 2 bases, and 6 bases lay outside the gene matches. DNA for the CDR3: TGCAGTGCTAGACTAGCGGGAAACCGTTACGAGCAGTACTTC. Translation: CSARLAGNRYEQYF.

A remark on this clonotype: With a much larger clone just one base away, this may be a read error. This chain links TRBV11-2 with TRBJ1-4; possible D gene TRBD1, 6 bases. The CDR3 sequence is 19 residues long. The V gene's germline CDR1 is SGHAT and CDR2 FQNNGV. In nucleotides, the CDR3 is TGTGCCTGCAGTTTGATTCCTGTTGCAGGGGCCTCAACTAATGAAAAACTGTTTTTT. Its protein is CACSLIPVAGASTNEKLFF.

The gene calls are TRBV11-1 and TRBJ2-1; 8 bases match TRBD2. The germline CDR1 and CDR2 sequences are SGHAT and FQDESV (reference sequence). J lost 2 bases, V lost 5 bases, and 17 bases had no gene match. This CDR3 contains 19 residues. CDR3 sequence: CASSRINSGAYTPYNEQFF. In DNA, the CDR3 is TGTGCCAGCAGCCGTATCAATAGCGGGGCGTACACCCCCTACAATGAGCAGTTCTTC.

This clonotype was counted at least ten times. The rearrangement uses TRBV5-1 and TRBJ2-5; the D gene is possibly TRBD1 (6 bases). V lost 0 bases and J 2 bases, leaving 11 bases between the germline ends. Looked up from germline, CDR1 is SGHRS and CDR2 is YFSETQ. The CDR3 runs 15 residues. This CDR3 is CASSLEGGPQETQYF. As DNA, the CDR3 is TGCGCCAGCAGCTTGGAAGGGGGACCACAAGAGACCCAGTACTTC. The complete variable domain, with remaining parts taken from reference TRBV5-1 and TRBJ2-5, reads KAGVTQTPRYLIKTRGQQVTLSCSPISGHRSVSWYQQTPGQGLQFLFEYFSETQRNKGNFPGRFSGRQFSNSRSEMNVSTLELGDSALYLCASSLEGGPQETQYFGPGTRLLVL.

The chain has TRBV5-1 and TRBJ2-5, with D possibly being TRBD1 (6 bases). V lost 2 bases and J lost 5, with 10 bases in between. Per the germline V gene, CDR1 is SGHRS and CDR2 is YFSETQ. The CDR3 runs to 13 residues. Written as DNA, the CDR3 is TGCGCCAGCAGCTTTTATGACAGGGAGACCCAGTACTTC. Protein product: CASSFYDRETQYF.

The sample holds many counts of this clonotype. The CDR3 DNA reads TGTGCCAGCAGCCGGGAGGCCGATCCCGGGGAGCTGTTTTTT. As protein: CASSREADPGELFF. V and J are TRBV7-9 and TRBJ2-2, with 7 bases matching TRBD2. CDR1 SEHNR and CDR2 FQNEAQ come from the germline V gene (reference sequence). The J segment lost 6 bases and the V segment lost 5 bases, leaving 6 bases of the junction unmatched. The CDR3 runs 14 residues.

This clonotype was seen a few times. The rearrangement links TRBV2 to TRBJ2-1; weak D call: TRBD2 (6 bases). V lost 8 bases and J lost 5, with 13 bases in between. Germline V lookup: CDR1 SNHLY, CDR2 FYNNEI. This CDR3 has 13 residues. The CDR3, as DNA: TGTGCCAGCTTAATTAGCGGAAACAATGAGCAGTTCTTC. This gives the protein CASLISGNNEQFF.